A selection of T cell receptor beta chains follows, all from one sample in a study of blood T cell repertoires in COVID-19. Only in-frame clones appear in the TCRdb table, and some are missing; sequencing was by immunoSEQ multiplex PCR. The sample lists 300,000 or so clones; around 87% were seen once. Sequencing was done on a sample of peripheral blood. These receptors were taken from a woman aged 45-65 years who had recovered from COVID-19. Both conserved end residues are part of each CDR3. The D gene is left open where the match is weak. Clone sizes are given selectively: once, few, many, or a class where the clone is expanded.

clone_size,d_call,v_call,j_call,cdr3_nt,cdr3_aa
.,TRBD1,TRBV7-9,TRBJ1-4,TGTGCCAGCAGCTTAACATTCGGACAGGGTGAAAAACTGTTTTTT,CASSLTFGQGEKLFF
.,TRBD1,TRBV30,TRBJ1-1,TGTGCCTGGGACAGGGGAACTGAAGCTTTCTTT,CAWDRGTEAFF
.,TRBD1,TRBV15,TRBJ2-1,TGTGCCACCAGCTGGGACAGGGGCAACAGTGAGCAGTTCTTC,CATSWDRGNSEQFF
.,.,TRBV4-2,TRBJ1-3,TGTGCCAGCAGCCAAGATCCGGGAGCTGGAAACACCATATATTTT,CASSQDPGAGNTIYF
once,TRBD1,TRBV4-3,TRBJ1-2,TGCGCCAGCAGCCCGGGACAGGGGGACTATGGCTACACCTTC,CASSPGQGDYGYTF
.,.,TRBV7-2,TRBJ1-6,TGTGCCAGCAGCCCGAGGACAGTCGATAATTCACCCCTCCACTTT,CASSPRTVDNSPLHF
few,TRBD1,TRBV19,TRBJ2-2,TGTGCCAGTAGTCCCCGGGACAGGCCAAGCACCGGGGAGCTGTTTTTT,CASSPRDRPSTGELFF
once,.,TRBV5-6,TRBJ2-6,TGTGCCAGCAGCTTGGTTCAGGGTATCTCTGGGGCCAACGTCCTGACTTTC,CASSLVQGISGANVLTF
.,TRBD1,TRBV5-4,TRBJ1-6,TGTGCCAGCCATACGGCAGGGGGCACTTCACCCCTCCACTTT,CASHTAGGTSPLHF
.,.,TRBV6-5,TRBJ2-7,TGTGCCAGCAGTTATCGGGACACAAGGATCGAGCAGTACTTC,CASSYRDTRIEQYF
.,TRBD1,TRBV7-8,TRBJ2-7,TGTGCCAGCAGCTACGGGACAGTGGGGGAGCAGTACTTC,CASSYGTVGEQYF
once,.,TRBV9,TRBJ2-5,TGTGCCAGCAGCGTAGGATCCAGCGGGCCCCAAGAGACCCAGTACTTC,CASSVGSSGPQETQYF
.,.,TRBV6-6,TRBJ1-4,TGTGCCGGAAGCCGGGGGGACCGTAATGAAAAACTGTTTTTT,CAGSRGDRNEKLFF
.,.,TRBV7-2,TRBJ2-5,TGTGCCAGCAGCTTGGACTACCAAGAGACCCAGTACTTC,CASSLDYQETQYF
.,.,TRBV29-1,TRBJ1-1,TGCAGCGTGGGGGGTCCCTCCCTGAACACTGAAGCTTTCTTT,CSVGGPSLNTEAFF
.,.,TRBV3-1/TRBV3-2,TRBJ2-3,TGTGCCAGCAGCCAAGACCGAGCGCTGCAGTATTTT,CASSQDRALQYF
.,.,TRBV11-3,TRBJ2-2,TGTGCCAGCAGCCCAACGAGTCACACCGGGGAGCTGTTTTTT,CASSPTSHTGELFF
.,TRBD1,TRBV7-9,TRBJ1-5,TGTGCCAGCAGCTTACGACAGGGGTTGGGGGCCCAGCATTTT,CASSLRQGLGAQHF
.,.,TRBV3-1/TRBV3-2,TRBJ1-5,TGTGCCAGCAGCCGCACAGATAGCAATCAGCCCCAGCATTTT,CASSRTDSNQPQHF
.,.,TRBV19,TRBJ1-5,TGTGCCAGTAGTGCCCACAGTAGCAATCAGCCCCAGCATTTT,CASSAHSSNQPQHF
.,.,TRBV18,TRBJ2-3,TGTGCCAGCTCAGAAATGGCAGGGCAGACAGATACGCAGTATTTT,CASSEMAGQTDTQYF
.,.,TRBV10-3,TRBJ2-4,TGTGCCACTGGCCTCGACGGAGGGAACATTCAGTACTTC,CATGLDGGNIQYF
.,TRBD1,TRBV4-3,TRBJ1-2,TGCGCCAGCAGCCAAGATCTAAAGGACAGGTCTAACTATGGCTACACCTTC,CASSQDLKDRSNYGYTF
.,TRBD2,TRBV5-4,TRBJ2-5,TGTGCCAGCAGCCCAAGAGCGGGGGGGCCGGAGACCCAGTACTTC,CASSPRAGGPETQYF
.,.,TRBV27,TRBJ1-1,TGTGCCAGCAGCGGGCGGGGCCCAAACACTGAAGCTTTCTTT,CASSGRGPNTEAFF
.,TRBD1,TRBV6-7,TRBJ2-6,TGTGCCAGCAGTTACGTCGCAGGGGGACCGCTCTCTGGGGCCAACGTCCTGACTTTC,CASSYVAGGPLSGANVLTF
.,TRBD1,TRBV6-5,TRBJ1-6,TGTGCCAGCAGTTACTCGAGGGGACAGGGTATACCCCTCCACTTT,CASSYSRGQGIPLHF
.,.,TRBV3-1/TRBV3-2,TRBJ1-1,TGTGCCAGCAGCCTGCGGGGGAGCACTGAAGCTTTCTTT,CASSLRGSTEAFF
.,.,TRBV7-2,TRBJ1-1,TGTGCCAGCAGCACCGACAGATTTAACACTGAAGCTTTCTTT,CASSTDRFNTEAFF
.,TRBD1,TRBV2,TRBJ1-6,TGTGCCAGCAGAGGTTTTCGGGACAGGGGTTCACCCCTCCACTTT,CASRGFRDRGSPLHF
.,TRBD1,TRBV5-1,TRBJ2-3,TGCGCCAGCAGCTTGGGGGACAGACAAAGCACAGATACGCAGTATTTT,CASSLGDRQSTDTQYF
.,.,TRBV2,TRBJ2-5,TGTGCCAGCAGCCTAGCCGGGGAGACCCAGTACTTC,CASSLAGETQYF
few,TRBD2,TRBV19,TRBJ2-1,TGTGCCAGTAGGGCCGGGACTAGCGGGAGTGATGAGCAGTTCTTC,CASRAGTSGSDEQFF
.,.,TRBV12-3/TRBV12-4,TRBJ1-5,TGTGCCAGCAGTTTAGGTCAGTTTCAGCCCCAGCATTTT,CASSLGQFQPQHF
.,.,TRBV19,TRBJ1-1,TGTGCCAGTATTTGGCGGCGGGGTCACACTGAAGCTTTCTTT,CASIWRRGHTEAFF
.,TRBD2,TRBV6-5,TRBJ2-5,TGTGCCAGCAGTTTAGGGACTAGCGGGAGGGTAGAGACCCAGTACTTC,CASSLGTSGRVETQYF
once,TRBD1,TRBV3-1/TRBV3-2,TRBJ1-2,TGTGCCAGCAGCCACCAGGGGGACAGGGCCAATGGCTACACCTTC,CASSHQGDRANGYTF
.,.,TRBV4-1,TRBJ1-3,TGCGCCAGCAGCCAACACCAGGGGCCCTCTGGAAACACCATATATTTT,CASSQHQGPSGNTIYF
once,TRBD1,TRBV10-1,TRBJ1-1,TGCGCCAGCAGCCAGACGACAGGGGAAGCTTTCTTT,CASSQTTGEAFF
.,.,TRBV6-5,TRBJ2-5,TGTGCCAGCAGTTACGCCGGGTCGCGGACCCAGTACTTC,CASSYAGSRTQYF
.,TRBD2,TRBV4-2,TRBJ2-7,TGTGCCAGCAGCCAGTCCTTAGCGGGAGGGCCTTACGAGCAGTACTTC,CASSQSLAGGPYEQYF
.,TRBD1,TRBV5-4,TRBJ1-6,TGTGCCTCGGGACAGGGGGTCGATAATTCACCCCTCCACTTT,CASGQGVDNSPLHF
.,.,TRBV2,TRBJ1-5,TGTGCCAGCAGTGCAGAGGCGGGCAGCAATCAGCCCCAGCATTTT,CASSAEAGSNQPQHF
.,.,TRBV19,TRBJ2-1,TGTGCCAGTAGCAGGGGCCTCTACAATGAGCAGTTCTTC,CASSRGLYNEQFF
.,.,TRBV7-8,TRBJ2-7,TGTGCCAGCAGCTTATCCAAAGGGAGCATGTACGAGCAGTACTTC,CASSLSKGSMYEQYF
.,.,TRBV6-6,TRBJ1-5,TGTGCCAGCAGTCCCCGTGCGGAATCGGGCAATCAGCCCCAGCATTTT,CASSPRAESGNQPQHF
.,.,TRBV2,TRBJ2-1,TGTGCCAGCGGCTCAGTACCCCTTCTTAATGAGCAGTTCTTC,CASGSVPLLNEQFF
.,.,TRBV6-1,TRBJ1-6,TGTGCCAGCAGTGAAGCATACAGGGACTCACCCCTCCACTTT,CASSEAYRDSPLHF
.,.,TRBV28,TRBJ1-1,TGTGCCAGCAGTTCACTAGACATCTCTGAAGCTTTCTTT,CASSSLDISEAFF
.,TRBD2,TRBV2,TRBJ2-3,TGTGCCAGCAGTAGATGGACTAGCGGGACTAGCACAGATACGCAGTATTTT,CASSRWTSGTSTDTQYF
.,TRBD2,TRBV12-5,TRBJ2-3,TGTGCTAGTGCCTACCAAGTGTCTAGCGGGAGGGCTGGAGATACGCAGTATTTT,CASAYQVSSGRAGDTQYF
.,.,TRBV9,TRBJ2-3,TGTGCCAGCAGCGCATCTGGGGGCTCCGATACGCAGTATTTT,CASSASGGSDTQYF
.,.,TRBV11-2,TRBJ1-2,TGTGCCAGCAGCTTAGATCGGAGGGGCGCTGGTGGCTACACCTTC,CASSLDRRGAGGYTF
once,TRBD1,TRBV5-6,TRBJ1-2,TGTGCCAGCAGCTTGAATCAGGGGGTTGGCTACACCTTC,CASSLNQGVGYTF
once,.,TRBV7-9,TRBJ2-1,TGTGCCAGCAGCTTAGTGATTTCGGTTAGCTCCTACAATGAGCAGTTCTTC,CASSLVISVSSYNEQFF
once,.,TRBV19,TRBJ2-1,TGTGCCAGTAGTTCCCTAGGGAGGCCCCGGGGCTCCTACAATGAGCAGTTCTTC,CASSSLGRPRGSYNEQFF
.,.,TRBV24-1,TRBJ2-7,TGTGCCACCAGTGAGCCACAGGGAAACGAGCAGTACTTC,CATSEPQGNEQYF